This paragraph reports one T cell receptor beta chain. What it binds is unknown. This specimen belongs to a study of T cells in localized non-small cell lung cancer. Measured with immunoSEQ multiplex PCR; TCRdb has only the in-frame clones, and not every one. The sample shows about 59,000 clones, approximately 91% of them seen only once. Study-level points and caveats: Overall survival was longer when the density of T cells in the blood was higher. Uninvolved adjacent lung had the highest recorded T cell clonality, with tumor below it.

The starting material was peripheral blood, obtained before any cancer treatment. The source of this sequence is a man aged 35-75 years with stage I lung adenocarcinoma.

The CDR3 DNA follows: TGCGCCAGCAGCGTGGGACTAGCGGGAATATCCTACAATGAGCAGTTCTTC. Its protein is CASSVGLAGISYNEQFF. The chain is built from TRBV5-1 and TRBJ2-1; TRBD2 aligns across 13 bases. This CDR3 is 17 amino acids long. CDR1 is SGHRS, CDR2 YFSETQ, per germline. V gave up 4 bases and J gave up 1 base; unmatched junction bases: 5.